A single T cell receptor beta chain is shown here with its context. Assay: immunoSEQ multiplex PCR; the TCRdb copy retains only in-frame clones and omits some. This sample carries 200,000 to 250,000 clones, 85% to 90% of them seen once, and the ten largest clones take 2% to 3%. Germline CDR1 is MNHNY and CDR2 is SVGAGI (reference sequence). This CDR3 has 16 amino acids. Trimming took 6 bases from V and 0 from J; bases not matched to a gene: 8. The data derive from a study of blood T cell repertoires in COVID-19. The material sequenced was peripheral blood. This clonotype was obtained from a man aged 25-40 years with COVID-19, enrolled during active disease. This rearrangement joins TRBV6-6 to TRBJ1-5; 7 nucleotides match TRBD1. The CDR3: CASSRTGEDSNQPQHF. The CDR3 DNA sequence: TGTGCCAGCAGCCGAACAGGGGAGGATAGCAATCAGCCCCAGCATTTT.